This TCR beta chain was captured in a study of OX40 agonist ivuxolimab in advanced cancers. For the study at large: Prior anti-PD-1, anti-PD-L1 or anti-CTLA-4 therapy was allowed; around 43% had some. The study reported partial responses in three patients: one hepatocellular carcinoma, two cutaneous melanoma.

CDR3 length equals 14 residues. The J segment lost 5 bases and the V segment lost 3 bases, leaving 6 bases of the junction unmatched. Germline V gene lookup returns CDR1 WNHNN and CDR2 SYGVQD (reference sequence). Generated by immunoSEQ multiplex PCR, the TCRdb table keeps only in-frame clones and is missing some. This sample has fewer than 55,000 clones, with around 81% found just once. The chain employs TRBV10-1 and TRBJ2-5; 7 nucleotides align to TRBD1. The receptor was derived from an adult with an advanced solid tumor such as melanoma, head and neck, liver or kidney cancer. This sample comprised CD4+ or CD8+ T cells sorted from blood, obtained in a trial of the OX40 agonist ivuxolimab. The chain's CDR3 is CASSERGPGETQYF. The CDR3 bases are TGCGCCAGCAGTGAAAGGGGGCCTGGGGAGACCCAGTACTTC.